This record looks at one T cell receptor beta chain sequence and its context. No antigen is known for it. Blood CD4+ CD25-low CD127-high conventional T cells supplied the genomic DNA template. The data derive from a study of regulatory and conventional T cells in RAG deficiency. Overall study results and limits: RAG-deficient patients showed markedly lower Shannon entropy and higher Simpson indices than control T-cell subsets. Shorter CDR3s in all patient subsets; >80% Treg-Tconv overlap in Omenn. Treg unique TCR beta sequences were approximately 100-fold fewer in Omenn syndrome and CID/AS patients than controls.

Using immunoSEQ multiplex PCR, the repertoire was profiled, and TCRdb retains in-frame clones only, with some absent. In the table there are about 30,000 clones, 95% to 96% of which are singletons. The length of the CDR3 is 16 residues. V shed 11 bases, J shed 1 base, and the junction held 14 bases outside the gene matches. CDR1 is LNHDA and CDR2 is SQIVND in the germline V gene (reference sequence). The same sample was also studied in work on regulatory T cells. As that study records: Amplification used 52 TRBV primers and 13 TRBJ primers. Skewed V and J usage and few unique V-J pairs marked patient repertoires, most in Tregs.

What was sequenced was CD25- CD4+ T cells sorted from blood. This sequence joins TRBV19 and TRBJ2-1, with TRBD2 matching 7 bases. The TCR originated in a human donor in good health. This chain's CDR3 is CASTTRAGASYNEQFF. CDR3 DNA: TGTGCCTCAACTACCCGGGCGGGAGCGTCCTACAATGAGCAGTTCTTC.